This T cell receptor beta chain was documented in a study of cytomegalovirus exposure and HLA in healthy donors. PCR was performed using 60 Vbeta and 13 Jbeta primers. Assay: immunoSEQ multiplex PCR; the TCRdb copy retains only in-frame clones and omits some. The sample gives 150,000 to 200,000 clones, about 75% of which show up once; around 11% is in the top ten. The V end was cut by 2 bases, the J end by 6 bases, with 14 bases between. The CDR3 has 15 residues. From germline, CDR1 is MDHEN and CDR2 SYDVKM. The origin of this receptor is a man between 18 and 29 years old in good health and CMV-seropositive. Specimen: PBMCs. This rearrangement joins TRBV28 to TRBJ2-1; possible D gene TRBD1, 6 bases. The DNA for the CDR3 is TGTGCCAGCAGTTTAGGGGGCCAGAGGGGCAATGAGCAGTTCTTC. The encoded protein is CASSLGGQRGNEQFF.